The 26 T cell receptor beta chains listed next were all sequenced from one sample in a study of blood T cell repertoires in COVID-19. Libraries were prepared by immunoSEQ multiplex PCR; TCRdb keeps only in-frame clonotypes and omits some of them. The table lists about 190,000 clones, roughly nine tenths of them singletons. Sequencing used peripheral blood. All receptors derive from a young woman with active or convalescent COVID-19.

The chain is built from TRBV4-2 and TRBJ2-7; TRBD2 is a possible D gene (6 bases). Trimming took 0 bases from V and 9 from J, leaving 15 bases between them. The CDR3 spans 14 residues. Per germline, CDR1 LGHNA and CDR2 YNFKEQ. As DNA, the CDR3 is TGTGCCAGCAGCCAAGACGGACCAGGGCGGGGGCAGTACTTC. This translates into CASSQDGPGRGQYF.

The rearrangement links TRBV10-3 to TRBJ1-2; 9 bases map to TRBD1. The germline V gene has CDR1 ENHRY and CDR2 SYGVKD. V lost 7 bases to trimming and J lost 8 bases; unmatched junction nucleotides: 8. The CDR3 contains 13 residues. The CDR3 DNA reads as TGTGCCATCACTTCACAGGGGGCGAACGGCTACACCTTC. Its translation: CAITSQGANGYTF.

The chain links TRBV5-4 to TRBJ1-2; no definite D call. V gave up 0 bases and J gave up 2 bases, with 5 bases separating them. The CDR3 runs to 13 residues. Germline V gene data show CDR1 as SGHNT and CDR2 as YYREEE (reference sequence). This CDR3 reads CASSLVQNYGYTF. CDR3 in DNA: TGTGCCAGCAGCTTGGTACAGAACTATGGCTACACCTTC.

For the CDR3, the DNA is TGTGCCAGCAGCCAAGTTCAGACGGGAGTGGGTGAGCAGTACTTC. It specifies CASSQVQTGVGEQYF. This sequence joins TRBV4-2 and TRBJ2-7; D may be TRBD2 (6 bases). Trimming stripped 1 base from V and 7 bases from J, with 17 bases between. This CDR3 comprises 15 residues. The germline V gene encodes CDR1 LGHNA and CDR2 YNFKEQ.

This clone was counted once. V and J are TRBV6-2 or TRBV6-3 and TRBJ1-1; the match to TRBD1 covers 8 bases. The V segment lost 5 bases and the J segment 0 bases; nucleotides outside the gene matches: 5. The CDR3 has 15 amino acids. Germline CDR1 reads MNHEY; CDR2 reads SVGEGT. The CDR3 loop reads CASSRDRTMNTEAFF. CDR3 nucleotide sequence: TGTGCCAGCAGTAGGGACAGGACTATGAACACTGAAGCTTTCTTT.

About this clone itself: The sample contains more than one DNA sequence encoding this CDR3. The V gene is TRBV7-9, the J gene TRBJ1-2, with D tentatively TRBD1 (6 bases). CDR1 SEHNR and CDR2 FQNEAQ come from the germline V gene (reference sequence). The V gene lost 5 bases and the J gene lost 2 bases, with 12 bases spanning the gap. The length of the CDR3 is 14 residues. CDR3 loop: CASSRDTGNYGYTF. Here the CDR3 DNA reads TGTGCCAGCAGCAGAGATACAGGGAACTATGGCTACACCTTC. Variable domain in full (rest from reference TRBV7-9 and TRBJ1-2): DTGVSQNPRHKITKRGQNVTFRCDPISEHNRLYWYRQTLGQGPEFLTYFQNEAQLEKSRLLSDRFSAERPKGSFSTLEIQRTEQGDSAMYLCASSRDTGNYGYTFGSGTRLTVV.

The J gene is TRBJ1-2, the V gene TRBV3-1 (or the pseudogene TRBV3-2); 9 nucleotides agree with TRBD1. Germline-derived CDR1 and CDR2 are LGHDT and YNNKEL (reference sequence). V dropped 5 bases and J dropped 7; count of bases not matched to a gene: 5. This CDR3 spans 13 amino acids. The CDR3, as DNA: TGTGCCAGCAGCTTCACAGGGGGCAGTGGCTACACCTTC. Amino acid sequence: CASSFTGGSGYTF.

This clone has only one observation. This sequence joins TRBV7-9 and TRBJ2-6; 7 nucleotides match TRBD1. This CDR3 has 19 amino acids. Losses at the gene ends were 5 bases for V and 2 bases for J; bases not matched to a gene: 15. Germline CDR1 reads SEHNR; CDR2 reads FQNEAQ (reference sequence). CDR3 coding DNA: TGTGCCAGCAGCCCCCGGATCAGGGGGTCCCCCCCTGGGGCCAACGTCCTGACTTTC. Protein product: CASSPRIRGSPPGANVLTF.

V usage is TRBV5-6 and J usage is TRBJ1-1; D ambiguous. This CDR3 has 14 residues. Trimming removed 0 bases from V and 1 base from J, with 7 bases in between. The germline V gene encodes CDR1 SGHDT and CDR2 YYEEEE. Written as DNA, the CDR3 is TGTGCCAGCAGCTTGGGGTCAGGGAACACTGAAGCTTTCTTT. Translation gives CASSLGSGNTEAFF.

The chain uses TRBV29-1 and TRBJ2-3, with 7 positions matching TRBD1. CDR3 length: 13 amino acids. Trimming took 8 bases from V and 2 from J; bases not matched to a gene: 7. Germline V gives CDR1 SQVTM, CDR2 ANQGSEA. CDR3 sequence reads: CSSEGAYTDTQYF. CDR3 nucleotide sequence: TGCAGCTCTGAGGGGGCTTACACAGATACGCAGTATTTT.

V usage is TRBV19 and J usage is TRBJ2-1, with 8 bases matching TRBD2. Germline loops: CDR1 LNHDA, CDR2 SQIVND (reference sequence). The CDR3 is made up of 16 amino acids. V lost 7 bases to trimming and J lost 2 bases; unmatched junction nucleotides: 10. In DNA form, the CDR3 reads TGTGCCAGTATCCCAGGGGCAGCGGGGGCCTACAATGAGCAGTTCTTC. Amino acid sequence: CASIPGAAGAYNEQFF.

On this clone: Relative to the germline gene, one junction end is altered; a read error may explain this. This rearrangement joins TRBV7-7 to TRBJ2-5; 11 nucleotides agree with TRBD2. CDR3 length equals 16 residues. Germline assignment: CDR1 SSHAT and CDR2 FNYEAQ (reference sequence). CDR3 in DNA: TGTGCTAGCAGCGTACTGACTAGCGGGGTTCAAGAGACCCAGTACTTC. Its protein is CASSVLTSGVQETQYF.

The chain joins TRBV19 to TRBJ1-3, with 10 bases that match TRBD1. Germline CDR1 is LNHDA and CDR2 is SQIVND (reference sequence). The CDR3 loop spans 18 amino acids. V shed 6 bases, J shed 0 bases, and the junction held 11 bases outside the gene matches. The CDR3 sequence is CASSYRGTGATSGNTIYF. The CDR3, as DNA: TGTGCCAGTAGCTACCGGGGGACAGGGGCGACCTCTGGAAACACCATATATTTT.

The V call is TRBV3-1 (or the pseudogene TRBV3-2), the J call TRBJ2-5, with 7 bases fitting TRBD2. CDR1 LGHDT and CDR2 YNNKEL come from the germline V gene (reference sequence). V was pared by 4 bases and J by 2 bases, with 4 bases of the junction left unmatched. This CDR3 spans 14 amino acids. CDR3 bases: TGTGCCAGCAGCCTTAGGACTAGACAAGAGACCCAGTACTTC. Translated: CASSLRTRQETQYF.

The gene calls are TRBV5-1 and TRBJ2-1; TRBD2 might be the D (6 bases). The CDR3 extends over 16 amino acids. Trimming pared 4 bases from V and 0 bases from J, leaving 14 bases between. The germline gives CDR1 SGHRS, CDR2 YFSETQ. CDR3 in amino acids: CASSPRRGISYNEQFF. In nucleotides, the CDR3 is TGCGCCAGCAGCCCCCGGAGGGGCATCTCCTACAATGAGCAGTTCTTC.

The rearrangement uses TRBV29-1 and TRBJ1-4, with D possibly being TRBD1 (5 bases). Germline-derived CDR1 and CDR2 are SQVTM and ANQGSEA. Trimming left V 0 bases short and J 8 bases short, with 13 bases between. There are 14 residues in the CDR3. CDR3 amino acids: CSVEDGTAGEKLFF. For the CDR3, the DNA is TGCAGCGTTGAAGACGGGACCGCGGGGGAAAAACTGTTTTTT.

The chain carries TRBV30 and TRBJ1-2; 9 bases match TRBD1. This CDR3 region has 13 residues. Germline V gives CDR1 GTSNPN, CDR2 SVGIG (reference sequence). V was clipped by 2 bases and J by 6 bases; unmatched bases: 4. The CDR3 loop is CAWSPGTGNGYTF. The CDR3 nucleotides are TGTGCCTGGAGTCCCGGGACAGGGAATGGCTACACCTTC.

J is TRBJ2-1 and V is TRBV5-4, with 9 nucleotides matching TRBD2. Germline V gene sequence: CDR1 SGHNT, CDR2 YYREEE (reference sequence). Trimming cost V 5 bases and J 10 bases; bases outside gene matches: 13. The CDR3 extends over 15 amino acids. DNA of the CDR3: TGTGCCAGCAGTAGGGAGGCGGGGGGGCCCCTAGAGCAGTTCTTC. Its protein is CASSREAGGPLEQFF.

The rearrangement joins TRBV7-8 to TRBJ1-5; D remains unclear. This CDR3 region has 16 residues. Trimming took 3 bases from V and 8 from J, leaving 20 bases between them. Germline V gene data show CDR1 as SGHVS and CDR2 as FQNEAQ. CDR3 in amino acids: CASSLGGRGTGEPQHF. In DNA, the CDR3 is TGTGCCAGCAGCTTGGGTGGACGGGGAACGGGCGAGCCCCAGCATTTT.

J is TRBJ1-2 and V is TRBV6-2 or TRBV6-3; D is perhaps TRBD1 (6 bases). The CDR3 has 12 amino acids. The germline V gene has CDR1 MNHEY and CDR2 SVGEGT. V lost 6 bases and J 4 bases, leaving 9 bases between the germline ends. The CDR3 region has the DNA TGTGCCAGCAGCGCAGGGGTCTATGGCTACACCTTC. Its protein is CASSAGVYGYTF.

The CDR3 region is CAWSGLAGGEQYF. The CDR3, as DNA: TGTGCCTGGAGTGGACTAGCGGGGGGAGAGCAGTACTTC. The V call is TRBV30, the J call TRBJ2-7; 13 bases map to TRBD2. This CDR3 has 13 amino acids. CDR1 is GTSNPN, CDR2 SVGIG, per germline (reference sequence). With V trimmed by 1 base and J by 7 bases, 1 base remained unmatched.

The V gene is TRBV10-1, the J gene TRBJ1-1; possible D gene TRBD1, 6 bases. There are 14 residues in the CDR3. Germline V lookup: CDR1 WNHNN, CDR2 SYGVQD (reference sequence). Trimming removed 3 bases at V and 3 bases at J, with 11 bases between. The CDR3 loop reads CASSETPGDTEAFF. The CDR3 nucleotides read TGCGCCAGCAGTGAAACCCCAGGGGACACTGAAGCTTTCTTT.

The chain is built from TRBV12-3 or TRBV12-4 and TRBJ2-2, with D perhaps TRBD2 (5 bases). Trimming took off 8 bases at V and 7 bases at J, with 11 bases between the two ends. The length of the CDR3 is 12 residues. In nucleotides, the CDR3 is TGTGCCAGCGGGAGCATCGGCGGGGAGCTGTTTTTT. Its translation is CASGSIGGELFF.

The chain is built from TRBV3-1 (or the pseudogene TRBV3-2) and TRBJ1-1; D not resolved. The CDR3 sequence is 13 residues long. CDR1 and CDR2 from the germline V gene are LGHDT and YNNKEL (reference sequence). V lost 6 bases and J 1 base, leaving 9 bases between the germline ends. The CDR3 sequence is CASRHTGNTEAFF. CDR3 nucleotides: TGTGCCAGCAGACACACGGGGAACACTGAAGCTTTCTTT.

This chain connects TRBV18 to TRBJ1-1; 9 positions match TRBD1. CDR1 KGHSH and CDR2 LQKENI come from the germline V gene. Trimming at V came to 6 bases and at J to 0 bases, leaving 2 bases not matched to a gene. The CDR3 has 14 residues. The CDR3 loop is CASSGQGMNTEAFF. CDR3 sequence (DNA): TGTGCCAGCTCGGGACAGGGAATGAACACTGAAGCTTTCTTT.

This clone was seen just once. This chain links TRBV12-5 with TRBJ1-1; no clear D gene. Germline V lookup: CDR1 LGHNT, CDR2 FRNRAP. This CDR3 comprises 12 residues. The V end lost 3 bases, the J end lost 8 bases, and 10 bases lay between the germline ends. In DNA form, the CDR3 reads TGTGCTAGTGGTTTCCGGACGGGGGAAGCTTTCTTT. It specifies CASGFRTGEAFF. Using reference TRBV12-5 and TRBJ1-1 for the parts outside the CDR3, the full variable domain is DARVTQTPRHKVTEMGQEVTMRCQPILGHNTVFWYRQTMMQGLELLAYFRNRAPLDDSGMPKDRFSAEMPDATLATLKIQPSEPRDSAVYFCASGFRTGEAFFGQGTRLTVV.